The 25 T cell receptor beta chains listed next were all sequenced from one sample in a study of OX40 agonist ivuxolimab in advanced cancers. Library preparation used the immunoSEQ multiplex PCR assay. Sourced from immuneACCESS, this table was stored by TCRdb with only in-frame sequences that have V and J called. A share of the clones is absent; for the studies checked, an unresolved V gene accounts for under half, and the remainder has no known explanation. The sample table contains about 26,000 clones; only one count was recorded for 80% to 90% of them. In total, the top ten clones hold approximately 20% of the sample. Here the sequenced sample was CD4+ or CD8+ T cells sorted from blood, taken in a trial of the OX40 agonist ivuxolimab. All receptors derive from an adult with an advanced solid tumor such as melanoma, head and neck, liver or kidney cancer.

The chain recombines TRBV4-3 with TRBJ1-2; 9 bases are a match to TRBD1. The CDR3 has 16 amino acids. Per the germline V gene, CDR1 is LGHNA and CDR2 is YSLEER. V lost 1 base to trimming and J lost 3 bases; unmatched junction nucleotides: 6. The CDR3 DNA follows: TGCGCCAGCAGCCAAGTGAGGGACAGGGCATACTATGGCTACACCTTC. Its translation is CASSQVRDRAYYGYTF.

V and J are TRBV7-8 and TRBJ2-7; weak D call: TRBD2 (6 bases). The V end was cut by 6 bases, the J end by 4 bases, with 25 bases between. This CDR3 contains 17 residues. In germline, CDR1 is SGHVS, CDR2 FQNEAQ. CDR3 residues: CASRPGDSVDRLYEQYF. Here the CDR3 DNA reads TGTGCCAGCAGGCCCGGGGACTCGGTCGACAGATTATACGAGCAGTACTTC.

The CDR3 coding sequence is TGTGCCAGCAGTTGGACCACTTCCTACGAGCAGTACTTC. It yields the protein CASSWTTSYEQYF. The chain couples TRBV27 to TRBJ2-7; D ambiguous. The germline V gene encodes CDR1 MNHEY and CDR2 SMNVEV (reference sequence). This CDR3 contains 13 residues. Trimming took 4 bases from V and 1 from J, leaving 8 bases between them.

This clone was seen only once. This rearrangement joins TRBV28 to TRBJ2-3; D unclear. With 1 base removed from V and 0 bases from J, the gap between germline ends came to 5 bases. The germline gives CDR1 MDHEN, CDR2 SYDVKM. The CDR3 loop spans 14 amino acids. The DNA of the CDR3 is TGTGCCAGCAGTTTATACGGGAGCACAGATACGCAGTATTTT. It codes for CASSLYGSTDTQYF.

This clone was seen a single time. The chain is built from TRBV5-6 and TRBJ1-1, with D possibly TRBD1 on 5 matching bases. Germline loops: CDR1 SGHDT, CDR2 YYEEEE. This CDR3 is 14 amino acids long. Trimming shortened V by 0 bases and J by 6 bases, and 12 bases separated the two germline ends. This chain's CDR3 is CASSLVRDYAEAFF. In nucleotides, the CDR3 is TGTGCCAGCAGCTTGGTCAGGGATTATGCTGAAGCTTTCTTT.

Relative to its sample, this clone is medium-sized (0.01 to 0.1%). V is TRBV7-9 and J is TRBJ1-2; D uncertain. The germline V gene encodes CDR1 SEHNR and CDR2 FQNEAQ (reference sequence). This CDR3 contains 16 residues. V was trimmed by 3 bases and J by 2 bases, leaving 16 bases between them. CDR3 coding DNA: TGTGCCAGCAGCTTTGGTAAAGGCAGGTTGAACTATGGCTACACCTTC. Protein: CASSFGKGRLNYGYTF. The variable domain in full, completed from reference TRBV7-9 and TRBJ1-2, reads DTGVSQNPRHKITKRGQNVTFRCDPISEHNRLYWYRQTLGQGPEFLTYFQNEAQLEKSRLLSDRFSAERPKGSFSTLEIQRTEQGDSAMYLCASSFGKGRLNYGYTFGSGTRLTVV.

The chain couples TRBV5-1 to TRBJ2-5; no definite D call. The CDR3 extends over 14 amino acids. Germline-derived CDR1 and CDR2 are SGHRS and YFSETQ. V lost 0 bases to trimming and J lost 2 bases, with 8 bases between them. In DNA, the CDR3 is TGCGCCAGCAGCTTGGAGGCAGAGCAAGAGACCCAGTACTTC. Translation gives CASSLEAEQETQYF.

The CDR3 spells CASSSPQTGLSTLYGYTF. The CDR3 nucleotides are TGTGCCAGCTCATCTCCCCAGACAGGGCTCTCGACCCTTTATGGCTACACCTTC. The chain links TRBV18 to TRBJ1-2, with 7 bases identical to TRBD1. V trimming: 5 bases; J trimming: 5 bases; junction bases outside the gene matches: 20. The CDR3 loop spans 18 amino acids. Germline CDR1 and CDR2: KGHSH and LQKENI.

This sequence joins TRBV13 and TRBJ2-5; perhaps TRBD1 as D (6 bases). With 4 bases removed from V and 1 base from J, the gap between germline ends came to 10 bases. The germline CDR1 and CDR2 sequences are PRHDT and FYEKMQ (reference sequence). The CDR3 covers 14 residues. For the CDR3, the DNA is TGTGCCAGCAGCTCCCTGGGGGCCCAAGAGACCCAGTACTTC. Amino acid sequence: CASSSLGAQETQYF. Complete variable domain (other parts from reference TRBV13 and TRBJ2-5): AAGVIQSPRHLIKEKRETATLKCYPIPRHDTVYWYQQGPGQDPQFLISFYEKMQSDKGSIPDRFSAQQFSDYHSELNMSSLELGDSALYFCASSSLGAQETQYFGPGTRLLVL.

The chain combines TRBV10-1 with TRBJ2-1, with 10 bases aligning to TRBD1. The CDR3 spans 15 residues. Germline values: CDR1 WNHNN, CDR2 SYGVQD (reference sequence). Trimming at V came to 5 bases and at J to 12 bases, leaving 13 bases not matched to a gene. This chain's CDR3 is CASSPDRGRGDRQFF. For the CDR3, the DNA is TGCGCCAGCAGTCCCGACAGGGGGCGAGGGGACCGGCAGTTCTTC.

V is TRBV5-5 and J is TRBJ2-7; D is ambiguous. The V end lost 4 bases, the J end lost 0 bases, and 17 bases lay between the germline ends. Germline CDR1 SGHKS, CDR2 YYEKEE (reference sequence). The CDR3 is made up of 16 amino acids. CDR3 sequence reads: CASSLTPDPSSYEQYF. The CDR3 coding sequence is TGTGCCAGCAGCCTGACTCCCGATCCTAGCTCCTACGAGCAGTACTTC.

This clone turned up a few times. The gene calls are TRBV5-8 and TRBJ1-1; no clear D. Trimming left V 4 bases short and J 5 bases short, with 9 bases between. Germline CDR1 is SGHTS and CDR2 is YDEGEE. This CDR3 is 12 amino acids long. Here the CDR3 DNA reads TGTGCCAGCAGCCAATCAGGAACTGAAGCTTTCTTT. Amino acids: CASSQSGTEAFF.

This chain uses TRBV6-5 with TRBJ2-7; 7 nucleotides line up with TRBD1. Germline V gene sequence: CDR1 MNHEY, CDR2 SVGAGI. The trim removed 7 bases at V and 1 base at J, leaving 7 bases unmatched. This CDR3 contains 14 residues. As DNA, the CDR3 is TGTGCCAGCACCGACAGGGTAGAATCCTACGAGCAGTACTTC. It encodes CASTDRVESYEQYF.

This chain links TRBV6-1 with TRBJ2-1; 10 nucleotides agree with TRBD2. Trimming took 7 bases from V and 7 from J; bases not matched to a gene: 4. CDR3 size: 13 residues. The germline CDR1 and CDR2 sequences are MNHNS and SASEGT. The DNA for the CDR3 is TGTGCCAGCATTGGGACTAGCGTTAATGAGCAGTTCTTC. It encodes CASIGTSVNEQFF.

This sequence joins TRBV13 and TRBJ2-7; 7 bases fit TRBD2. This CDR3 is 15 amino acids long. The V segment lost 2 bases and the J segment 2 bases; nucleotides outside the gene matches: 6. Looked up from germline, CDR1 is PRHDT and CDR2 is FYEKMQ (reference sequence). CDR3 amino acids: CASSLRGAGAYEQYF. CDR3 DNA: TGTGCCAGCAGCTTAAGAGGGGCGGGAGCCTACGAGCAGTACTTC.

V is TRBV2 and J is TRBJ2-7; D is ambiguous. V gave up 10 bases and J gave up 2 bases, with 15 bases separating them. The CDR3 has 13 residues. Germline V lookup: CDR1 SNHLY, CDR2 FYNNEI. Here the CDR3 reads CATQALDTYEQYF. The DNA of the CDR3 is TGTGCCACCCAGGCCCTCGACACCTACGAGCAGTACTTC.

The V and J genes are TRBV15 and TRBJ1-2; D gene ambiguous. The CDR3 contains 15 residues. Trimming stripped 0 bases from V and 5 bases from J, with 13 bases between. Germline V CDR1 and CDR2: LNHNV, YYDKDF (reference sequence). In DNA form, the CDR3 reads TGTGCCACCAGCAGAGATCTCTCAAAAAAGTATGGCTACACCTTC. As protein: CATSRDLSKKYGYTF.

CDR3 in DNA: TGTGCCAGCAGCATTCTAGCGGGAAGAAACACAGATACGCAGTATTTT. This encodes CASSILAGRNTDTQYF. The J gene is TRBJ2-3, the V gene TRBV11-2, with 9 bases aligning to TRBD2. Trimming cost V 5 bases and J 2 bases; bases outside gene matches: 8. Germline CDR1 SGHAT, CDR2 FQNNGV. The CDR3 loop spans 16 amino acids.

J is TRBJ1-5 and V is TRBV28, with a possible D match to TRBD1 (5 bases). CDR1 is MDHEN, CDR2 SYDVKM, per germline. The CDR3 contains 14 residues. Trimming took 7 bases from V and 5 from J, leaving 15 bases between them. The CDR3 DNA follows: TGTGCCAGCAACCAGGGACTCGGATATCAGCCCCAGCATTTT. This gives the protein CASNQGLGYQPQHF.

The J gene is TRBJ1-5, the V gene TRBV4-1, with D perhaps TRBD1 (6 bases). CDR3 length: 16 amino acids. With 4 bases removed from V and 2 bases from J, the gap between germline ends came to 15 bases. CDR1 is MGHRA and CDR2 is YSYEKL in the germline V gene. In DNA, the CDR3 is TGCGCCAGCAGCCTTCAAGGGGGGGTGGGCAATCAGCCCCAGCATTTT. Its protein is CASSLQGGVGNQPQHF.

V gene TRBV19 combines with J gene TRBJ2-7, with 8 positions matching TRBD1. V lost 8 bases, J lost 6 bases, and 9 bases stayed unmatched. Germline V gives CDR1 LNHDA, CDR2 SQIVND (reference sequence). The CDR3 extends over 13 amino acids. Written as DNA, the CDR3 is TGTGCCAGTTCTCTCGACAGGGGAACCGAGCAGTACTTC. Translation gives CASSLDRGTEQYF. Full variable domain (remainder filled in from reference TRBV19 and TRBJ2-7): DGGITQSPKYLFRKEGQNVTLSCEQNLNHDAMYWYRQDPGQGLRLIYYSQIVNDFQKGDIAEGYSVSREKKESFPLTVTSAQKNPTAFYLCASSLDRGTEQYFGPGTRLTVT.

The CDR3 sequence: CASSRGYRTDTQYF. Here the CDR3 DNA reads TGTGCCAGCAGCCGGGGCTACCGCACAGATACGCAGTATTTT. This chain joins TRBV14 and TRBJ2-3; TRBD1 is a possible D gene (5 bases). The CDR3 has 14 amino acids. V was pared by 4 bases and J by 1 base, with 9 bases between. In germline, CDR1 is SGHDN, CDR2 FVKESK.

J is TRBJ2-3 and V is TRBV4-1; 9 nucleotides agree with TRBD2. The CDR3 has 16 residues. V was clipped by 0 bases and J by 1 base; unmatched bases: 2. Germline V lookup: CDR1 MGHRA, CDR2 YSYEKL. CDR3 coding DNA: TGCGCCAGCAGCCAAGACCTAGCGGGGCGCACAGATACGCAGTATTTT. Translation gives CASSQDLAGRTDTQYF.

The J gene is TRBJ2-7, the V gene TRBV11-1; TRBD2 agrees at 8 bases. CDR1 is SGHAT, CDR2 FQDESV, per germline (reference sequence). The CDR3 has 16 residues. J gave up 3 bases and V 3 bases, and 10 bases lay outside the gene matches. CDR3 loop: CASSFALLAEGYEQYF. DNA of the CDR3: TGTGCCAGCAGCTTCGCCTTACTAGCGGAGGGCTACGAGCAGTACTTC.

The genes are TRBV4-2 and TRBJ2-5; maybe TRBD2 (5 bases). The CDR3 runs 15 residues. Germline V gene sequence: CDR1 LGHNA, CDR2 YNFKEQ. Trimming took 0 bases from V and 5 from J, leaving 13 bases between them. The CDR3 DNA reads TGTGCCAGCAGCCAAGAACAGTCTCCGGGGGAGACCCAGTACTTC. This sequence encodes CASSQEQSPGETQYF.